This entry features one T cell receptor beta chain sequence. This sample was taken from a study of blood T cell repertoires in COVID-19. Study details: Sources were T cells, B-cell-depleted T cells, or PBMCs; the material itself was cDNA or gDNA.

V was clipped by 2 bases and J by 6 bases, with 16 bases between them. Germline CDR1 and CDR2: MNHNY and SVGAGI (reference sequence). CDR3 length: 15 residues. Original data processing: Researchers report that nucleated cell counts were estimated from reference gene primer amplification. Sequencing was performed with immunoSEQ multiplex PCR; in TCRdb, only in-frame clones are kept and a portion is missing. From that table come the V and J calls and clone size; the DNA was used to work out D and trimming. The repertoire includes about 60,000 clones, approximately 78% of them detected once, and approximately 3.5% sits in the top ten. The study drew participants aged about 18 to 95 years from about two dozen US areas.

This receptor was taken from a woman in her thirties or forties with acute COVID-19. The gene calls are TRBV6-6 and TRBJ1-2, with D unresolved. The specimen sequenced was PBMCs or T cells enriched from blood (not recorded which). CDR3 in amino acids: CASSYPQQSRNGYTF. CDR3 nucleotides: TGTGCCAGCAGTTACCCTCAACAGTCCCGGAATGGCTACACCTTC.